This TCR beta chain is drawn from a study of T cells after yellow fever vaccination. At the level of the study: Fractions with few cells were prepared using SMART-Seq v4 Ultra Low Input. Points from the study as a whole: Reappearance after the booster was observed for most primary-vaccination clones (roughly 97% CD4, less than 90% CD8).

This clonotype was recorded at least ten times. Its antigen is not known. Trimming stripped 6 bases from V and 1 base from J, with 20 bases between. CDR1 and CDR2 (germline): ENHRY, SYGVKD. The CDR3 length is 17 residues. UMIs and a universal primer site were added when TCR cDNA was made by 5'RACE template switching. MiXCR, applied by TCRdb to the 5' RACE reads, yields one record per CDR3 protein. The sample holds nearly 300,000 distinct CDR3 sequences, approximately 10% seen once. V is TRBV10-3 and J is TRBJ2-3, with D hard to call. The material sequenced was CD4+ T cells sorted from PBMCs, taken 5 days after the yellow fever booster vaccination. This TCR was sampled from a young man who received the YFV17D yellow fever vaccine. CDR3 loop: CAISHRLKGTRTDTQYF. Written as DNA, the CDR3 is TGTGCCATCAGCCATAGGCTAAAGGGAACCCGCACAGATACGCAGTATTTT.